A single sample is the source of the 19 T cell receptor beta chains below, sequenced in a study of OX40 agonist ivuxolimab in advanced cancers. TCRdb's table, derived via immunoSEQ multiplex PCR, lists solely in-frame clones and lacks some. The table shows roughly 40,000 clones, with over 80% occurring only once. The input for sequencing was CD4+ or CD8+ T cells sorted from blood, taken in a trial of the OX40 agonist ivuxolimab. The receptor source for this set is an adult with an advanced solid tumor such as melanoma, head and neck, liver or kidney cancer.

The V gene is TRBV11-2, the J gene TRBJ2-5, with D maybe TRBD2 (7 bases). V lost 0 bases, J lost 4 bases, and 12 bases lay in between. The CDR3 extends over 15 amino acids. The germline gives CDR1 SGHAT, CDR2 FQNNGV. CDR3 residues: CASSLDGGGAETQYF. CDR3 coding DNA: TGTGCCAGCAGCTTAGATGGAGGGGGGGCAGAGACCCAGTACTTC. Combining the CDR3 with reference TRBV11-2 and TRBJ2-5 gives the whole variable domain EAGVAQSPRYKIIEKRQSVAFWCNPISGHATLYWYQQILGQGPKLLIQFQNNGVVDDSQLPKDRFSAERLKGVDSTLKIQPAKLEDSAVYLCASSLDGGGAETQYFGPGTRLLVL.

The chain recombines TRBV30 with TRBJ1-2; D is ambiguous. The germline CDR1 and CDR2 sequences are GTSNPN and SVGIG (reference sequence). The V gene lost 0 bases and the J gene lost 0 bases, with 8 bases spanning the gap. This CDR3 has 14 residues. This chain's CDR3 is CAWSVLGPNYGYTF. The CDR3 DNA sequence: TGTGCCTGGAGTGTGCTCGGACCTAACTATGGCTACACCTTC.

V and J are TRBV9 and TRBJ2-1, with TRBD1 matching 7 bases. With V trimmed by 0 bases and J by 10 bases, 4 bases remained unmatched. Germline V CDR1 and CDR2: SGDLS, YYNGEE. CDR3 length equals 13 residues. As DNA, the CDR3 is TGTGCCAGCAGCGTAGATACCAGGGGGGAGCAGTTCTTC. Protein product: CASSVDTRGEQFF.

The chain recombines TRBV5-4 with TRBJ2-7, with D uncertain. Germline assignment: CDR1 SGHNT and CDR2 YYREEE (reference sequence). This CDR3 is 14 amino acids long. V lost 0 bases, J lost 0 bases, and 7 bases lay in between. DNA for the CDR3: TGTGCCAGCAGCTTGGAGACATCCTCCTACGAGCAGTACTTC. Protein product: CASSLETSSYEQYF.

This clone turned up a few times. The chain employs TRBV28 and TRBJ2-1, with D unresolved. Germline assignment: CDR1 MDHEN and CDR2 SYDVKM. This CDR3 has 11 residues. The V end lost 5 bases, the J end lost 5 bases, and 4 bases lay between the germline ends. DNA for the CDR3: TGTGCCAGCAGTGTGCACAATGAGCAGTTCTTC. Translation: CASSVHNEQFF.

CDR3 region: CASSVQQGPLVNEQFF. Here the CDR3 DNA reads TGTGCCAGCAGCGTCCAGCAGGGACCCCTCGTCAATGAGCAGTTCTTC. This chain connects TRBV9 to TRBJ2-1, with D possibly being TRBD1 or TRBD2 (5 bases each). The CDR3 is 16 residues long. The V end lost 2 bases, the J end lost 6 bases, and 18 bases lay between the germline ends. The V gene's germline CDR1 is SGDLS and CDR2 YYNGEE.

The CDR3 loop is CASSKKDGHANTGELFF. The CDR3, as DNA: TGTGCCAGCAGCAAAAAGGACGGACATGCGAACACCGGGGAGCTGTTTTTT. This chain joins TRBV21-1 and TRBJ2-2; TRBD1 reflects the table's D call only, with no check against the DNA. TRBV21-1 is an annotated pseudogene. This CDR3 is built from 17 residues.

This clone came up once. V and J are TRBV7-2 and TRBJ1-1; the D is unclear. The CDR3 spans 15 residues. Per germline, CDR1 SGHTA and CDR2 FQGNSA. V dropped 4 bases and J dropped 0 bases, with 12 bases sitting between them. The chain's CDR3 is CASSSRADMNTEAFF. In DNA, the CDR3 is TGTGCCAGCAGCTCTCGGGCCGATATGAACACTGAAGCTTTCTTT.

The chain uses TRBV19 and TRBJ2-2, with 9 bases matching TRBD2. Per the germline V gene, CDR1 is LNHDA and CDR2 is SQIVND (reference sequence). The CDR3 length is 16 residues. V gave up 5 bases and J gave up 4 bases; unmatched junction bases: 8. The CDR3 here is CASSVLSGSGTGELFF. As DNA, the CDR3 is TGTGCCAGTAGTGTGCTTAGCGGGAGCGGCACCGGGGAGCTGTTTTTT.

V gene TRBV6-5 combines with J gene TRBJ2-2; D gene ambiguous. Germline CDR1 reads MNHEY; CDR2 reads SVGAGI. The germline V and J ends were trimmed by 2 bases and 2 bases, with 6 bases remaining between them. The CDR3 runs to 14 residues. This CDR3 is CASSYGRNTGELFF. CDR3 in DNA: TGTGCCAGCAGTTACGGGCGCAACACCGGGGAGCTGTTTTTT.

The V call is TRBV27, the J call TRBJ2-1; tentative D call: TRBD2 (5 bases). The V gene's germline CDR1 is MNHEY and CDR2 SMNVEV (reference sequence). Between the trimmed V and J ends, which lost 2 bases and 0 bases, there was a span of 8 bases. CDR3 length: 15 residues. CDR3 amino acids: CASSLLGSSYNEQFF. In DNA, the CDR3 is TGTGCCAGCAGTTTACTAGGGAGCTCCTACAATGAGCAGTTCTTC.

The chain employs TRBV29-1 and TRBJ2-3; weak D call: TRBD2 (6 bases). Trimming left V 4 bases short and J 3 bases short, with 20 bases between. Germline V gene sequence: CDR1 SQVTM, CDR2 ANQGSEA. The CDR3 spans 16 residues. CDR3 amino acids: CSVARVRGPVTDTQYF. As DNA, the CDR3 is TGCAGCGTTGCCAGGGTGCGGGGTCCGGTGACAGATACGCAGTATTTT.

The chain is built from TRBV9 and TRBJ2-5, with 9 bases fitting TRBD1. The junction had 7 bases not matched to a gene; V was cut back by 5 bases and J by 5 bases. The germline V gene has CDR1 SGDLS and CDR2 YYNGEE. This CDR3 is 14 amino acids long. As DNA, the CDR3 is TGTGCCAGCAGTGCAACAGGGGGCCTGGAGACCCAGTACTTC. This translates into CASSATGGLETQYF.

V and J are TRBV28 and TRBJ2-2, with D unresolved. CDR1 is MDHEN, CDR2 SYDVKM, per germline. This CDR3 comprises 11 residues. Trimming removed 3 bases from V and 8 bases from J, with 4 bases in between. CDR3 bases: TGTGCCAGCAGTTTTCGGGGGGAGCTGTTTTTT. Protein product: CASSFRGELFF.

Written as DNA, the CDR3 is TGTGCCAGCAGCTCGGAAAAACCGAACACTGAAGCTTTCTTT. This sequence encodes CASSSEKPNTEAFF. The V gene is TRBV5-4, the J gene TRBJ1-1; unclear D gene. Between the trimmed V and J ends, which lost 3 bases and 1 base, there was a span of 10 bases. CDR3 size: 14 residues. Looked up from germline, CDR1 is SGHNT and CDR2 is YYREEE (reference sequence).

V usage is TRBV6-5 and J usage is TRBJ1-1; unclear D gene. The V end was cut by 2 bases, the J end by 5 bases, with 9 bases between. The germline V gene has CDR1 MNHEY and CDR2 SVGAGI. The CDR3 runs to 13 residues. In DNA, the CDR3 is TGTGCCAGCAGTTACGAGGAGGGAACTGAAGCTTTCTTT. This translates into CASSYEEGTEAFF.

The chain links TRBV28 to TRBJ1-2, with TRBD1 matching 9 bases. The germline V gene encodes CDR1 MDHEN and CDR2 SYDVKM. This CDR3 is 16 amino acids long. The V segment lost 4 bases and the J segment 5 bases; nucleotides outside the gene matches: 11. Here the CDR3 DNA reads TGTGCCAGCAGTTCCTTAGACAGGGGGAACGAGTATGGCTACACCTTC. Amino acid sequence: CASSSLDRGNEYGYTF.

The V and J genes are TRBV7-8 and TRBJ1-2; 10 bases align to TRBD1. The CDR3 is 13 residues long. V trimming: 0 bases; J trimming: 13 bases; junction bases outside the gene matches: 5. Germline CDR1 SGHVS, CDR2 FQNEAQ. The CDR3 is CASSLALDRGGTF. CDR3 sequence (DNA): TGTGCCAGCAGCTTAGCACTGGACAGGGGGGGCACCTTC. The full variable domain, its missing parts supplied by reference TRBV7-8 and TRBJ1-2, is GAGVSQSPRYKVAKRGQDVALRCDPISGHVSLFWYQQALGQGPEFLTYFQNEAQLDKSGLPSDRFFAERPEGSVSTLKIQRTQQEDSAVYLCASSLALDRGGTFGSGTRLTVV.

This rearrangement joins TRBV5-1 to TRBJ2-2, with 9 bases matching TRBD1. Germline-derived CDR1 and CDR2 are SGHRS and YFSETQ. The CDR3 loop spans 15 amino acids. V was clipped by 7 bases and J by 3 bases; unmatched bases: 7. CDR3 DNA sequence: TGCGCCAGCTTCAGAGGGACAGGGTACACCGGGGAGCTGTTTTTT. Translated: CASFRGTGYTGELFF.